The subject of this entry is one T cell receptor (beta chain). This clone's antigen is unknown. Qualities for individual bases were not recorded, and no much larger clone is one base off. The immunoSEQ Assay, a bias-controlled multiplex PCR, was used to amplify TCRbeta CDR3 regions from genomic DNA. The paper's data handling went like this. The number of nucleated cells in each sample was estimated by amplification of reference gene primers within the assay. Sequence reads were collapsed and filtered to measure the absolute abundance of every unique TCRbeta CDR3 rearrangement. For each sample, productive Simpson clonality was calculated by taking the square root of Simpson's diversity index across productive rearrangements. TCRdb provides this immuneACCESS table in a form limited to in-frame rearrangements. Some clones are lacking; in checked studies, under half of them reflect an unresolved V gene, and why the rest are absent is not known. V and J calls and clone size follow that table, whereas D and trimming were derived from the DNA. Counted in this sample were more than 200,000 clones; about 80% of them appeared once. Around 4.4% of the sample comes from the top ten.

Ends trimmed: V by 4 bases, J by 3 bases; bases unmatched to a gene: 8. Inclusive of the bounding cysteine and phenylalanine, the CDR3 is 15 residues long. Only CDR3 DNA remains: 45 bases, in frame from the first base. For CDR1 and CDR2, the germline V gene (reference sequence) lists MNHEY and SMNVEV. The data derive from a study of blood T cell repertoires in COVID-19 (dated by TCRdb to about 2020). In terms of the full investigation: Samples from collaborators originated in the United States, Italy and Spain and spanned both the acute and convalescent phases of COVID-19. The material from the prospective study consisted of cDNA or gDNA derived from T cells, B-cell-depleted T cells, or PBMCs. Subjects who had been exposed to COVID-19, were actively infected with it, or had recovered from it provided the deeply sampled blood TCRbeta repertoires that made up the dataset. The repertoires were released in a freely available public database intended as a resource for research on the immune response to SARS-CoV-2. The samples were drawn from the first 160 participants of the ongoing ImmuneRACE study and from 1,254 subjects provided by 6 global collaborators. The sample metadata nearly always contained a de-identified subject ID, COVID-19 status, age in years and sex. Where available, HLA class I and class II types were taken from metadata supplied by the sample provider and were not determined by assay-based typing.

Paper-wide results and their limitations: How much clinical and demographic metadata was included differed by source and by participant, and the metadata was provided uncurated.

Collaborating institutions collected whole blood in K2EDTA tubes following their own protocols. For TCRbeta analysis, collaborators shipped samples as frozen whole blood, isolated PBMCs, or DNA extracted from either of those sample types. This clonotype originated in a man aged 50-59 years with active or convalescent COVID-19. The sequenced sample consisted of peripheral blood. The rearrangement combines TRBV27 with TRBJ1-2; TRBD1 aligns with 7 central bases. The DNA sequence is given as TGTGCCAGCAGTTCAAGGGGACAGCCCTACTATGGCTACACCTTC. This is translated as CASSSRGQPYYGYTF.